The clone carrying this T cell receptor beta chain was seen a handful of times. The sample originates from a study of patients and donors after allogeneic stem cell transplantation. The CDR3 covers 12 residues. V was cut by 0 bases and J by 7 bases, with 7 bases left in between. Germline V gene sequence: CDR1 SGHRS, CDR2 YFSETQ. TCRdb analysed the RT-PCR reads with MiXCR anew, one entry per CDR3 protein. The data contain roughly 200,000 distinct CDR3 sequences, around 40% of them seen just once; the ten biggest clones take up 11%. This TCR derives from a human donor who was either an allogeneic HSCT recipient or a stem cell or donor lymphocyte infusion donor (not recorded which). It is not recorded whose cells these are; they may come from a transplant donor. The chain couples TRBV5-1 to TRBJ2-5; D remains unclear. Sequencing was performed on blood, either unsorted or a sorted T cell fraction (not recorded which). The chain's CDR3 is CASSLGPPTQYF. Here the CDR3 DNA reads TGCGCCAGCAGCTTGGGCCCTCCGACCCAGTACTTC.